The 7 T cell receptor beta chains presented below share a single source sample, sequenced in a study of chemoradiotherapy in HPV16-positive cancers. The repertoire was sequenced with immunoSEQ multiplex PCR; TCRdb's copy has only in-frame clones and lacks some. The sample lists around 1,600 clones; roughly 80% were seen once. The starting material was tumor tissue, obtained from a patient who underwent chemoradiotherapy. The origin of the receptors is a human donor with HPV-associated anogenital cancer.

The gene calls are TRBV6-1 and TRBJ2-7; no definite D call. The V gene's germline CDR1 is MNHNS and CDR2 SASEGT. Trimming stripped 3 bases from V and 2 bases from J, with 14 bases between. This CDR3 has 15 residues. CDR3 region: CASSDDQLRTYEQYF. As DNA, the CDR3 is TGTGCCAGCAGTGATGATCAACTGAGAACCTACGAGCAGTACTTC.

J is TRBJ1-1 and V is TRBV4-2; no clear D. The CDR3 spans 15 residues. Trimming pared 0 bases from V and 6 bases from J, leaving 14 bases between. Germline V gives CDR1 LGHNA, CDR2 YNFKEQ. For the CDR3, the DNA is TGTGCCAGCAGCCAAGATTCTATCTCCTGGGCTGAAGCTTTCTTT. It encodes CASSQDSISWAEAFF.

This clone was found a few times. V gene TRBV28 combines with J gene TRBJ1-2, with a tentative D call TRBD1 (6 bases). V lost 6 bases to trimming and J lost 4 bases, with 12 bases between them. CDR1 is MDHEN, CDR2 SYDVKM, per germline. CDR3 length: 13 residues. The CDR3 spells CASRPLGAYGYTF. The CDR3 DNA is TGTGCCAGCAGACCGTTGGGGGCCTATGGCTACACCTTC.

The DNA for the CDR3 is TGTGCCAGCAGTTTTACACTCGGGACACGACCAAACAATGAGCAGTTCTTC. Translation: CASSFTLGTRPNNEQFF. V is TRBV27 and J is TRBJ2-1, with a possible D match to TRBD1 (6 bases). The CDR3 has 17 residues. Germline V gives CDR1 MNHEY, CDR2 SMNVEV (reference sequence). Trimming removed 3 bases at V and 5 bases at J, with 20 bases between.

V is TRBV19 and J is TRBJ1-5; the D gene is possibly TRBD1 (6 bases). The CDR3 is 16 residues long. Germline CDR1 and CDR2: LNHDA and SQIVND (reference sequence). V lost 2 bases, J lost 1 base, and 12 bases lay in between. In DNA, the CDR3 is TGTGCCAGTAGTATAAGGGGGGACTTAAGCAATCAGCCCCAGCATTTT. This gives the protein CASSIRGDLSNQPQHF.

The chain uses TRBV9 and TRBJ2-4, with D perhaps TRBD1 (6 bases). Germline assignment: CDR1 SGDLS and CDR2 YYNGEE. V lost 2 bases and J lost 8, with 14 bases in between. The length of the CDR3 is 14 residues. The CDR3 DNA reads TGTGCCAGCAGCGTCACAGGGAGATGGGACATTCAGTACTTC. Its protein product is CASSVTGRWDIQYF. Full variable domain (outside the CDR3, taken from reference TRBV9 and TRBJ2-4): DSGVTQTPKHLITATGQRVTLRCSPRSGDLSVYWYQQSLDQGLQFLIQYYNGEERAKGNILERFSAQQFPDLHSELNLSSLELGDSALYFCASSVTGRWDIQYFGAGTRLSVL.

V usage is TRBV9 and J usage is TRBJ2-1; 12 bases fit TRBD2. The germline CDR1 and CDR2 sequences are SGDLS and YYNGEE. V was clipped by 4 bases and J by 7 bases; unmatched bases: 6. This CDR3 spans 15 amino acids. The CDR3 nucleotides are TGTGCCAGCAGCACCCTAGCGGGAGGGCAGAATGAGCAGTTCTTC. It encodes CASSTLAGGQNEQFF. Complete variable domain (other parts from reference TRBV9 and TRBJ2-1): DSGVTQTPKHLITATGQRVTLRCSPRSGDLSVYWYQQSLDQGLQFLIQYYNGEERAKGNILERFSAQQFPDLHSELNLSSLELGDSALYFCASSTLAGGQNEQFFGPGTRLTVL.